This TCR beta chain was documented in a study of T cell responses to AZD1222 COVID-19 vaccine listed by TCRdb under 2021. With respect to the entire study: TCR sequencing covered fewer than 250 trial participants: about 210 given two doses of AZD1222 and some 25 given two doses of MenACWY control vaccine. Trial participants were enrolled by age into 18-55, 56-69 and 70-plus year subgroups, with about 150, 27 and 61 TCR-sequenced participants respectively.

CDR1 and CDR2, looked up from the germline V gene, are SGHRS and YFSETQ. Trimming costs V 0 bases and J 4 bases, and their ends lie 10 bases apart. From the cysteine up to the phenylalanine, the CDR3 has a length of 14 residues. Solely the CDR3 DNA is kept, with 42 bases framed from the first base. Overall results and qualifications from the work: Reportedly, close to half of the unique spike-specific TCRs recognized epitopes lying outside the regions that are mutated in the B.1.351 and B.1.1.7 variants. Because no samples from the day 14 peak response were available, repertoires could be characterized only after the peak T cell response. Spike-specific TCR breadth and depth rose significantly after two AZD1222 doses compared with day 0 and with MenACWY recipients. Participants were mostly white British and included more females than males, and it was suggested by the authors that clonal diversity may have been underestimated. The 56-69-year group was small, and its depth increase did not reach significance, likely because of low power. Only 5 to 7 AZD1222 recipients were SARS-CoV-2 seropositive at baseline, limiting conclusions about previously exposed vaccinees. The vaccine-associated CD4 TCRs covered the entire spike protein, and the dominant responses fell in regions 160-218 and 743-854.

The CDR3 regions of human TCRbeta chains were analyzed by immunosequencing. As for how the authors treated the data: Repertoire TCRs were checked for matches against a reference library of SARS-CoV-2-specific TCRs that had been generated using the MIRA antigen-specificity platform. Breadth was defined as the fraction of unique TCRs that were SARS-CoV-2-associated, and depth was defined as the fraction of total T cells that were SARS-CoV-2-associated. Using the MIRA data, each spike-specific TCR was mapped to the spike region that the TCR reacts to and placed in a CD4 or CD8 class. Log10-transformed breadth and depth values were compared by one-way ANOVA with Sidak's multiple comparisons tests. TCRdb's version of the immuneACCESS table is confined to in-frame rearrangements and falls short of the full clone set. An unresolved V gene accounts for under half of the shortfall where checked; the remainder is of unknown origin. V, J and clone size derive from that table, while D and trimming were established from the DNA sequence. In this sample the table shows around 66,000 clones, 85% to 90% of which occur a single time. Roughly 5% of the sample is in the top ten clones.

In regard to this clone: Its specific antigen is unknown. Base-call qualities are not available, and no considerably larger clone is one nucleotide away.

The time point label of this sample denotes: about 28 days (+/-7) after the second vaccine dose. The sample's treatment or condition label, in plain terms: meningococcal conjugate vaccine given as trial control. Samples from vaccinated people were obtained from the UK trials COV001 and COV002, which included a single-blind randomized controlled phase 2/3 trial of AZD1222 (ChAdOx1 nCoV-19) in healthy adults. For TCRbeta chain sequencing, PBMC samples from trial participants were taken at day 0 and at day 28 after the second dose. The rearrangement joined TRBV5-1 to TRBJ1-2; the D gene remains uncertain. This specimen was peripheral blood, taken 28 days after the second dose of the MenACWY control vaccine. This TCR came from an adult who received the MenACWY meningococcal vaccine as a control. The CDR3 region reads CASSLDLDRYGYTF. The nucleotide sequence reads TGCGCCAGCAGCTTGGATTTGGATCGCTATGGCTACACCTTC.